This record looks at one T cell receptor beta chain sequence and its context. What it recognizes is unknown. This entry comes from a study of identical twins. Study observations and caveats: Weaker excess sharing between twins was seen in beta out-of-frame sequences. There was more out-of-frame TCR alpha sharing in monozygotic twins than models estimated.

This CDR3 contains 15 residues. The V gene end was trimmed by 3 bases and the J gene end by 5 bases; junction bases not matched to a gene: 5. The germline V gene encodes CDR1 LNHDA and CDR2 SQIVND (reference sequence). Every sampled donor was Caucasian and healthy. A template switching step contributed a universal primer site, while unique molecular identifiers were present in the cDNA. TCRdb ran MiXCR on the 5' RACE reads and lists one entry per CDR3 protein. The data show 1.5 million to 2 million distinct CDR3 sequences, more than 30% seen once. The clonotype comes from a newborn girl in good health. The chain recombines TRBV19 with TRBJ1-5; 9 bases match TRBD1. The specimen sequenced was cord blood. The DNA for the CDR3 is TGTGCCAGTAGTATTGGGGACAGGGTCTATCAGCCCCAGCATTTT. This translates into CASSIGDRVYQPQHF.